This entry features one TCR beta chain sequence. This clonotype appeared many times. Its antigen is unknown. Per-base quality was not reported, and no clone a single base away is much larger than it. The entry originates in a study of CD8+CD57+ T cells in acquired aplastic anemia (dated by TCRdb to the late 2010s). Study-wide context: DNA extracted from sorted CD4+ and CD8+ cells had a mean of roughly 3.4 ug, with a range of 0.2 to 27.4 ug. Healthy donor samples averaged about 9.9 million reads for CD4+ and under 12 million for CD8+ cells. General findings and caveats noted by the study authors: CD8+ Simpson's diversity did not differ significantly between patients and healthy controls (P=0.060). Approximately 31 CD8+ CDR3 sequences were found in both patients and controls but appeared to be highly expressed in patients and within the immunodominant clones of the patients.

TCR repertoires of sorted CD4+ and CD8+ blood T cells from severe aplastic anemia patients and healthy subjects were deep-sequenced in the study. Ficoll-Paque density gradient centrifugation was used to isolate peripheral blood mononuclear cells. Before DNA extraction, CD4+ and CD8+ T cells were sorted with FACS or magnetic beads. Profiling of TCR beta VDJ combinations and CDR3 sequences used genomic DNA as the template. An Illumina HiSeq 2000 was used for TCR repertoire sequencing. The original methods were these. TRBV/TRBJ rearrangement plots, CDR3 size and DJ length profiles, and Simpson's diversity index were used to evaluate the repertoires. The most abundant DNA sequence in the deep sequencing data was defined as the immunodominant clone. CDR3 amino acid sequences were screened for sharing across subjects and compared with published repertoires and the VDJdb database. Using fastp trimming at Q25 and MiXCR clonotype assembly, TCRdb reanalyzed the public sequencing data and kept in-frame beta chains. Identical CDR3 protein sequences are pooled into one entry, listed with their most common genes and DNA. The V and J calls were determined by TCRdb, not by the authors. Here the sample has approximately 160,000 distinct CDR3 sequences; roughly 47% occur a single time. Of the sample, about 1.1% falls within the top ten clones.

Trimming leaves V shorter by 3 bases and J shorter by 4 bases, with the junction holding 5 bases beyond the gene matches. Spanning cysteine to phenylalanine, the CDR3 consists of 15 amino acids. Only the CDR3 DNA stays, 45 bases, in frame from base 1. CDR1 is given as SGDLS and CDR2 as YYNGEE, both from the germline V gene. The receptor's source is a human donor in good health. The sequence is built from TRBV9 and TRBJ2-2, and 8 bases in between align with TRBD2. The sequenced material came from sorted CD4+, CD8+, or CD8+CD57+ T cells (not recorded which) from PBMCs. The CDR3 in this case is CASSGIAGFTGELFF. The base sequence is TGTGCCAGCAGCGGAATAGCGGGATTCACCGGGGAGCTGTTTTTT.